The present TCR beta chain was sequenced within a study of T cell changes during pregnancy in multiple sclerosis. V dropped 0 bases and J dropped 0 bases, with 3 bases sitting between them. CDR1 and CDR2 (germline): LGHNA, YNFKEQ. CDR3 length: 15 amino acids. Clones were sequenced by immunoSEQ multiplex PCR, and TCRdb holds only the in-frame ones, with some missing. The data contain 30,000 to 40,000 clones, 88% of them singletons. The sequencing here drew on CD8+ T cells from peripheral blood mononuclear cells, taken in the third trimester of pregnancy. The receptor comes from a female donor with multiple sclerosis, enrolled in a pregnancy study. The V and J genes are TRBV4-2 and TRBJ2-6; D gene ambiguous. The CDR3 sequence: CASSQDSSGANVLTF. CDR3 DNA sequence: TGTGCCAGCAGCCAAGACAGCTCTGGGGCCAACGTCCTGACTTTC.